This T cell receptor (beta chain) originates from a study of cytomegalovirus exposure and HLA in healthy donors. The V gene lost 6 bases and the J gene lost 0 bases, with 11 bases spanning the gap. The CDR3 runs to 14 residues. Looked up from germline, CDR1 is SNHLY and CDR2 is FYNNEI. This PCR relied on a set of 60 Vbeta primers and 13 Jbeta primers. The repertoire was sequenced with immunoSEQ multiplex PCR; TCRdb's copy has only in-frame clones and lacks some. The table lists around 300,000 clones, 80% to 90% of them singletons. This TCR came from a middle-aged woman in good health and CMV-seropositive. The genes are TRBV2 and TRBJ1-1; TRBD1 is a possible D gene (6 bases). Sequenced material: PBMCs. CDR3 coding DNA: TGTGCCAGCAGAGTTGACAGGTTGAACACTGAAGCTTTCTTT. Its protein is CASRVDRLNTEAFF.